These 10 T cell receptor beta chains share one sample of origin, sequenced in a study of blood T cell repertoires in COVID-19. Sequencing used immunoSEQ multiplex PCR; TCRdb keeps in-frame clones, though not all of them. The sample has around 110,000 clones; 90% are singletons. The material sequenced was peripheral blood. The receptors were sampled from a human donor with active COVID-19. The donor label of this sample is uncertain.

This rearrangement joins TRBV13 to TRBJ2-7; D is uncertain. The CDR3 contains 12 residues. V gave up 5 bases and J gave up 0 bases, with 5 bases separating them. CDR1 is PRHDT, CDR2 FYEKMQ, per germline (reference sequence). For the CDR3, the DNA is TGTGCCAGCAGCCTTAACTCCTACGAGCAGTACTTC. Encoded protein: CASSLNSYEQYF.

The chain couples TRBV5-4 to TRBJ1-3; TRBD1 matches at 7 bases. This CDR3 has 14 amino acids. Looked up from germline, CDR1 is SGHNT and CDR2 is YYREEE (reference sequence). J gave up 1 base and V 4 bases, and 2 bases lay outside the gene matches. CDR3 sequence reads: CASSKQGSGNTIYF. DNA for the CDR3: TGTGCCAGCAGCAAACAGGGGTCTGGAAACACCATATATTTT.

The gene calls are TRBV9 and TRBJ1-5; the match to TRBD1 covers 7 bases. V was clipped by 0 bases and J by 5 bases; unmatched bases: 5. The CDR3 runs to 15 residues. Germline CDR1 SGDLS, CDR2 YYNGEE. CDR3 region: CASSVAPTGDQPQHF. DNA of the CDR3: TGTGCCAGCAGCGTAGCCCCAACAGGGGATCAGCCCCAGCATTTT. The full variable domain, in which reference TRBV9 and TRBJ1-5 provide the parts outside the CDR3, is DSGVTQTPKHLITATGQRVTLRCSPRSGDLSVYWYQQSLDQGLQFLIQYYNGEERAKGNILERFSAQQFPDLHSELNLSSLELGDSALYFCASSVAPTGDQPQHFGDGTRLSIL.

The chain couples TRBV28 to TRBJ1-2, with D unclear. Germline V lookup: CDR1 MDHEN, CDR2 SYDVKM. The germline V and J ends were trimmed by 6 bases and 5 bases, with 10 bases remaining between them. CDR3 size: 12 residues. This CDR3 reads CASRSSRYGYTF. CDR3 coding DNA: TGTGCCAGCAGATCAAGTCGGTATGGCTACACCTTC.

Many counts were recorded for this clone. CDR3 region: CASSLGGNYEQYF. CDR3 nucleotide sequence: TGCGCCAGCAGCTTGGGAGGGAACTACGAGCAGTACTTC. The chain is built from TRBV5-1 and TRBJ2-7; weak D call: TRBD2 (5 bases). The CDR3 extends over 13 amino acids. Trimming took 0 bases from V and 3 from J, leaving 7 bases between them. Germline CDR1 reads SGHRS; CDR2 reads YFSETQ.

The gene calls are TRBV18 and TRBJ1-2; D gene ambiguous. Trimming left V 2 bases short and J 14 bases short, with 12 bases between. Germline CDR1 and CDR2: KGHSH and LQKENI. The CDR3 spans 11 residues. The CDR3 DNA sequence: TGTGCCAGCTCACCAGCAGATCCTAGGACCTTC. Its protein is CASSPADPRTF.

Points on this clone: One end of the junction does not line up with germline, which may come from a read error. The rearrangement joins TRBV7-7 to TRBJ2-3, with 11 bases identical to TRBD1. CDR1 is SSHAT, CDR2 FNYEAQ, per germline (reference sequence). The CDR3 has 15 amino acids. This CDR3 reads CASSTGTGGGDTQYF. For the CDR3, the DNA is TGTGCTAGCAGCACGGGGACAGGGGGGGGAGATACGCAGTATTTT. Full variable domain (missing parts from reference TRBV7-7 and TRBJ2-3): GAGVSQSPRYKVTKRGQDVTLRCDPISSHATLYWYQQALGQGPEFLTYFNYEAQPDKSGLPSDRFSAERPEGSISTLTIQRTEQRDSAMYRCASSTGTGGGDTQYFGPGTRLTVL.

This clone was found once. The rearrangement uses TRBV11-2 and TRBJ1-4, with D uncertain. V lost 0 bases to trimming and J lost 8 bases, with 4 bases between them. This CDR3 has 12 amino acids. CDR1 is SGHAT, CDR2 FQNNGV, per germline. CDR3 bases: TGTGCCAGCAGCTTAGAGGGCGAAAAACTGTTTTTT. This gives the protein CASSLEGEKLFF.

With respect to this clone: Other DNA sequences within the sample encode an identical CDR3. The V and J genes are TRBV15 and TRBJ1-1; TRBD1 might be the D (5 bases). The germline gives CDR1 LNHNV, CDR2 YYDKDF (reference sequence). The CDR3 totals 14 residues. The V and J ends lost 0 bases and 1 base respectively, with 6 bases between them. The CDR3 region is CATSRDRANTEAFF. The CDR3 DNA reads TGTGCCACCAGCAGAGACAGGGCGAACACTGAAGCTTTCTTT.

This chain uses TRBV6-4 with TRBJ2-1; 11 nucleotides align to TRBD1. In germline, CDR1 is MRHNA, CDR2 SNTAGT. Trimming removed 6 bases from V and 6 bases from J; junction bases left unmatched: 4. CDR3 length: 14 amino acids. The CDR3 protein is CASSGTGGFNEQFF. The DNA of the CDR3 is TGTGCCAGCAGCGGGACAGGGGGATTCAATGAGCAGTTCTTC.